These 24 T cell receptor beta chains share one sample of origin, sequenced in a study of blood T cell repertoires in COVID-19. TCRdb's table, derived via immunoSEQ multiplex PCR, lists solely in-frame clones and lacks some. The sample has fewer than 110,000 clones; approximately 81% are singletons. The sample was peripheral blood. The source of these receptors is a human donor in a cohort sampled during active COVID-19.

The chain joins TRBV29-1 to TRBJ2-2; TRBD2 agrees at 14 bases. V was pared by 7 bases and J by 0 bases, with 4 bases of the junction left unmatched. Germline CDR1 is SQVTM and CDR2 is ANQGSEA. This CDR3 has 16 amino acids. The CDR3 sequence is CSGGLAGGTNTGELFF. The CDR3 DNA is TGCAGCGGAGGACTAGCGGGAGGAACGAACACCGGGGAGCTGTTTTTT.

The chain has TRBV5-1 and TRBJ2-1; the match to TRBD2 covers 12 bases. From germline, CDR1 is SGHRS and CDR2 YFSETQ. The CDR3 sequence is 14 residues long. The trim removed 3 bases at V and 9 bases at J, leaving 4 bases unmatched. The DNA of the CDR3 is TGCGCCAGCAGCTCACGACTAGCGGGAGCTGAGCAGTTCTTC. It codes for CASSSRLAGAEQFF.

The V call is TRBV5-1, the J call TRBJ1-4; TRBD1 matches 8 bases. The CDR3 length is 15 residues. Germline V CDR1 and CDR2: SGHRS, YFSETQ. After removal of 0 bases from V and 7 bases from J, the junction contained 5 bases not matched to a gene. CDR3: CASSLENRGGEKLFF. The CDR3 DNA is TGCGCCAGCAGCTTGGAAAACAGGGGGGGTGAAAAACTGTTTTTT.

The chain employs TRBV6-2 or TRBV6-3 and TRBJ1-2; D not certain. This CDR3 contains 18 residues. Trimming took off 0 bases at V and 5 bases at J, with 22 bases between the two ends. The germline CDR1 and CDR2 sequences are MNHEY and SVGEGT. For the CDR3, the DNA is TGTGCCAGCAGTTACTCGACTCCAGGTGGCGGGTCAATATATGGCTACACCTTC. It yields the protein CASSYSTPGGGSIYGYTF.

The chain is built from TRBV3-1 (or the pseudogene TRBV3-2) and TRBJ2-3; D remains unclear. V dropped 2 bases and J dropped 3 bases, with 9 bases sitting between them. There are 14 residues in the CDR3. Germline V gene sequence: CDR1 LGHDT, CDR2 YNNKEL (reference sequence). CDR3 sequence: CASSQCLITDTQYF. The CDR3 DNA is TGTGCCAGCAGCCAATGTCTAATTACAGATACGCAGTATTTT.

In this sample, this clone turned up once. The chain employs TRBV12-3 or TRBV12-4 and TRBJ2-1; D not certain. This CDR3 spans 11 amino acids. Trimming removed 6 bases from V and 2 bases from J, with 2 bases in between. CDR3 DNA: TGTGCCAGCAGCGCCTACAATGAGCAGTTCTTC. This encodes CASSAYNEQFF.

This chain uses TRBV7-2 with TRBJ2-3, with 13 bases fitting TRBD2. The CDR3 runs 16 residues. V lost 3 bases, J lost 4 bases, and 4 bases stayed unmatched. Germline V gene data show CDR1 as SGHTA and CDR2 as FQGNSA. This CDR3 reads CASSFRLAGGSDTQYF. CDR3 DNA: TGTGCCAGCAGCTTTAGACTAGCGGGAGGTTCAGATACGCAGTATTTT.

V gene TRBV27 combines with J gene TRBJ2-7; tentative D call: TRBD1 (6 bases). The germline CDR1 and CDR2 sequences are MNHEY and SMNVEV (reference sequence). The ends were cut back, 4 bases at V and 0 bases at J, with 16 bases in the middle. This CDR3 spans 16 amino acids. This chain's CDR3 is CASSSLPGHPSYEQYF. For the CDR3, the DNA is TGTGCCAGCAGTTCCCTTCCGGGACACCCCTCCTACGAGCAGTACTTC.

This rearrangement joins TRBV27 to TRBJ2-1; 13 nucleotides align to TRBD2. The length of the CDR3 is 18 residues. Per germline, CDR1 MNHEY and CDR2 SMNVEV (reference sequence). With V trimmed by 5 bases and J by 3 bases, 10 bases remained unmatched. In DNA form, the CDR3 reads TGTGCCAGCAGTCTCGGGACTAGCGGGAACATAAACTACAATGAGCAGTTCTTC. It specifies CASSLGTSGNINYNEQFF.

The chain recombines TRBV5-4 with TRBJ2-2; D is possibly TRBD2 (6 bases). The V gene's germline CDR1 is SGHNT and CDR2 YYREEE (reference sequence). The CDR3 covers 14 residues. V gave up 4 bases and J gave up 7 bases, with 14 bases separating them. CDR3 DNA sequence: TGTGCCAGCAGCCGGGACTGGGCGAACGGGGAGCTGTTTTTT. It specifies CASSRDWANGELFF.

The CDR3 loop reads CASSRDRGGQPQHF. CDR3 nucleotides: TGTGCCAGCAGCCGTGACAGGGGAGGTCAGCCCCAGCATTTT. The chain recombines TRBV28 with TRBJ1-5; 8 bases map to TRBD1. The CDR3 is 14 residues long. V trimming: 6 bases; J trimming: 6 bases; junction bases outside the gene matches: 7. CDR1 is MDHEN, CDR2 SYDVKM, per germline.

The sample holds a few counts of this clone. The chain recombines TRBV28 with TRBJ1-4, with a weak D call TRBD1 (5 bases). V shed 8 bases and J shed 1 base, with 14 bases lying between them. CDR1 MDHEN and CDR2 SYDVKM come from the germline V gene. The CDR3 extends over 15 amino acids. DNA for the CDR3: TGTGCCAGCTTACCCCCGGGGGGAACTAATGAAAAACTGTTTTTT. This translates into CASLPPGGTNEKLFF.

This chain joins TRBV23-1 and TRBJ2-5, with 7 bases identical to TRBD1. Being an ORF, TRBV23-1 has a function that is uncertain. The CDR3 covers 15 residues. The junction had 11 bases not matched to a gene; V was cut back by 5 bases and J by 5 bases. CDR3 DNA sequence: TGCGCCAGCAGTAGACAGGGATCCGTAAGGGAGACCCAGTACTTC. The encoded protein is CASSRQGSVRETQYF.

V is TRBV28 and J is TRBJ2-6, with 9 positions matching TRBD2. Unmatched junction bases numbered 0, after V lost 6 bases and J lost 0 bases. CDR3 length: 15 amino acids. Germline CDR1 is MDHEN and CDR2 is SYDVKM. The CDR3 region has the DNA TGTGCCAGCAGGCGGGGGGGCTCTGGGGCCAACGTCCTGACTTTC. Protein sequence: CASRRGGSGANVLTF.

The chain uses TRBV6-5 and TRBJ1-2; TRBD1 aligns across 8 bases. The CDR3 extends over 15 amino acids. J was trimmed by 7 bases and V by 0 bases; bases with no gene match: 7. Germline values: CDR1 MNHEY, CDR2 SVGAGI. DNA for the CDR3: TGTGCCAGCAGTTACTCGTTCCAGGGGGCTGGTGGCTACACCTTC. This gives the protein CASSYSFQGAGGYTF.

The rearrangement joins TRBV7-8 to TRBJ2-2; D call uncertain. The V end was cut by 5 bases, the J end by 6 bases, with 10 bases between. This CDR3 is built from 13 residues. Germline V lookup: CDR1 SGHVS, CDR2 FQNEAQ. The CDR3 is CASSPGSPGELFF. The CDR3 DNA is TGTGCCAGCAGCCCCGGTTCGCCCGGGGAGCTGTTTTTT.

This rearrangement joins TRBV10-3 to TRBJ1-2; weak D call: TRBD1 (5 bases). The germline CDR1 and CDR2 sequences are ENHRY and SYGVKD. This CDR3 spans 17 amino acids. The V and J ends lost 4 bases and 0 bases respectively, with 18 bases between them. CDR3 in DNA: TGTGCCATCAGTGTTTCCCTGGGACTTACAGCTAACTATGGCTACACCTTC. Translation: CAISVSLGLTANYGYTF.

The chain is built from TRBV30 and TRBJ2-6; D gene ambiguous. The germline V gene encodes CDR1 GTSNPN and CDR2 SVGIG (reference sequence). The length of the CDR3 is 15 residues. Trimming removed 0 bases from V and 2 bases from J, with 8 bases in between. CDR3 coding DNA: TGTGCCTGGAGTGTCCAATTTGCTGGGGCCAACGTCCTGACTTTC. It encodes CAWSVQFAGANVLTF.

The genes are TRBV6-2 or TRBV6-3 and TRBJ2-7; TRBD1 matches 7 bases. This CDR3 is built from 13 residues. In germline, CDR1 is MNHEY, CDR2 SVGEGT. V shed 6 bases and J 4 bases; nucleotides not matched to a gene: 6. CDR3 in amino acids: CASSQTGRYEQYF. The CDR3 nucleotides read TGTGCCAGCAGCCAGACAGGGAGATACGAGCAGTACTTC.

V and J are TRBV28 and TRBJ2-2; TRBD1 matches 12 bases. V dropped 6 bases and J dropped 0; count of bases not matched to a gene: 8. This CDR3 contains 18 residues. Germline assignment: CDR1 MDHEN and CDR2 SYDVKM. Here the CDR3 DNA reads TGTGCCAGCAGGGGACAGGGGGCGCTTTTTTCGAACACCGGGGAGCTGTTTTTT. Its protein product is CASRGQGALFSNTGELFF.

This chain links TRBV19 with TRBJ1-1; the match to TRBD1 covers 9 bases. From germline, CDR1 is LNHDA and CDR2 SQIVND (reference sequence). V trimming: 7 bases; J trimming: 0 bases; junction bases outside the gene matches: 9. The CDR3 runs to 16 residues. For the CDR3, the DNA is TGTGCCAGTACCCTCTTACAGGGGGCATTGAACACTGAAGCTTTCTTT. Translated, it gives CASTLLQGALNTEAFF.

In its sample, this clone was seen once. V usage is TRBV5-6 and J usage is TRBJ2-6; possibly TRBD1 for D (6 bases). This CDR3 comprises 17 residues. V was pared by 4 bases and J by 2 bases, with 16 bases between. CDR1 and CDR2 (germline): SGHDT, YYEEEE. CDR3: CASSILRDKAGANVLTF. The DNA of the CDR3 is TGTGCCAGCAGCATACTCCGGGACAAGGCTGGGGCCAACGTCCTGACTTTC.

The chain links TRBV27 to TRBJ1-3; D gene ambiguous. Germline V gives CDR1 MNHEY, CDR2 SMNVEV (reference sequence). V gave up 5 bases and J gave up 4 bases, with 9 bases separating them. The CDR3 has 13 residues. The CDR3 reads CASSRGEGNTIYF. Written as DNA, the CDR3 is TGTGCCAGCAGTCGGGGAGAAGGAAACACCATATATTTT.

The J gene is TRBJ2-3, the V gene TRBV4-3, with TRBD1 matching over 9 bases. CDR1 is LGHNA, CDR2 YSLEER, per germline. The CDR3 is 17 amino acids. Trimming removed 5 bases from V and 0 bases from J; junction bases left unmatched: 9. For the CDR3, the DNA is TGCGCCAGCAGCAATGGACAGGGGTTTCGGAGCACAGATACGCAGTATTTT. It translates to CASSNGQGFRSTDTQYF.